One and the same sample provided the 12 T cell receptor beta chains below, sequenced in a study of response to subunit inactivated influenza vaccine. TCRdb ran MiXCR on the RT-PCR reads and lists one entry per CDR3 protein. The sample has 430,000 or so distinct CDR3 sequences; approximately 10% are singletons. The sequences come from PBMCs from blood, collected roughly 6 weeks after vaccination. The receptor set was obtained from a man aged 45-65 years who received an inactivated influenza vaccine.

Ten or more counts support this clonotype. This chain connects TRBV4-3 to TRBJ2-2, with D uncertain. Trimming removed 4 bases at V and 1 base at J, with 10 bases between. The CDR3 contains 15 residues. Germline V gene lookup returns CDR1 LGHNA and CDR2 YSLEER. For the CDR3, the DNA is TGCGCCAGCAGCCCCCAGCTCAGGAACACCGGGGAGCTGTTTTTT. Its translation: CASSPQLRNTGELFF.

This clonotype was counted ten times or more. The genes are TRBV11-2 and TRBJ1-1; possibly TRBD1 for D (5 bases). V lost 1 base and J 1 base, leaving 10 bases between the germline ends. Germline V gives CDR1 SGHAT, CDR2 FQNNGV. There are 15 residues in the CDR3. CDR3: CASSLGQGPNTEAFF. CDR3 nucleotide sequence: TGTGCCAGCAGCTTAGGTCAGGGACCGAACACTGAAGCTTTCTTT. The full variable domain, its missing parts supplied by reference TRBV11-2 and TRBJ1-1, is EAGVAQSPRYKIIEKRQSVAFWCNPISGHATLYWYQQILGQGPKLLIQFQNNGVVDDSQLPKDRFSAERLKGVDSTLKIQPAKLEDSAVYLCASSLGQGPNTEAFFGQGTRLTVV.

This clonotype has ten or more counts. The chain recombines TRBV28 with TRBJ2-5, with 7 bases matching TRBD2. The CDR3 has 15 residues. The J segment lost 2 bases and the V segment lost 3 bases, leaving 6 bases of the junction unmatched. Germline CDR1 is MDHEN and CDR2 is SYDVKM. The CDR3 DNA sequence: TGTGCCAGCAGTTTGGGGGGGTTTTCACAAGAGACCCAGTACTTC. It yields the protein CASSLGGFSQETQYF. The full variable domain, completed using reference TRBV28 and TRBJ2-5, is DVKVTQSSRYLVKRTGEKVFLECVQDMDHENMFWYRQDPGLGLRLIYFSYDVKMKEKGDIPEGYSVSREKKERFSLILESASTNQTSMYLCASSLGGFSQETQYFGPGTRLLVL.

The table lists this clonotype with many counts. The chain has TRBV4-1 and TRBJ1-1; D is undetermined. Germline V gene lookup returns CDR1 MGHRA and CDR2 YSYEKL. This CDR3 has 14 amino acids. Trimming took 1 base from V and 6 from J, leaving 12 bases between them. CDR3 coding DNA: TGCGCCAGCAGCCAAGGGGGTTTTGTGGCTGAAGCTTTCTTT. It is translated as CASSQGGFVAEAFF.

The chain links TRBV28 to TRBJ2-3; D unclear. CDR3 length equals 12 residues. Trimming pared 6 bases from V and 2 bases from J, leaving 6 bases between. Germline V gives CDR1 MDHEN, CDR2 SYDVKM. CDR3 sequence (DNA): TGTGCCAGCAGGTCGGCCACAGATACGCAGTATTTT. Protein sequence: CASRSATDTQYF.

A word on this clonotype: Relative to the germline gene, one junction end is altered; a read error may explain this. The V call is TRBV7-8, the J call TRBJ2-6; D may be TRBD2 (5 bases). There are 15 residues in the CDR3. The germline CDR1 and CDR2 sequences are SGHVS and FQNEAQ. The CDR3 region has the DNA TGTGCCAGCAGCGATAGACGGACTGGGACCAACGTCCTGACTTTC. It translates to CASSDRRTGTNVLTF.

V gene TRBV11-2 combines with J gene TRBJ2-3, with TRBD1 as a possible D gene (6 bases). V dropped 5 bases and J dropped 3 bases, with 12 bases sitting between them. The length of the CDR3 is 14 residues. Germline V gene lookup returns CDR1 SGHAT and CDR2 FQNNGV. CDR3 sequence: CASSVNRVTDTQYF. CDR3 in DNA: TGTGCCAGCAGCGTGAACAGGGTTACAGATACGCAGTATTTT.

The sample holds a few counts of this clonotype. The V call is TRBV7-9, the J call TRBJ2-7; weak D call: TRBD2 (6 bases). With 6 bases removed from V and 2 bases from J, the gap between germline ends came to 14 bases. The CDR3 is made up of 14 amino acids. Germline CDR1 is SEHNR and CDR2 is FQNEAQ (reference sequence). In DNA form, the CDR3 reads TGTGCCAGCAGACACCAGGAGGGGACCTACGAGCAGTACTTC. The encoded protein is CASRHQEGTYEQYF.

This clonotype was counted ten times or more. V and J are TRBV5-1 and TRBJ2-7; possibly TRBD2 for D (6 bases). Germline V gene lookup returns CDR1 SGHRS and CDR2 YFSETQ. The CDR3 has 14 amino acids. V lost 2 bases and J 3 bases, leaving 12 bases between the germline ends. The CDR3 DNA reads TGCGCCAGCAGCTTTGGAGGGAGTGGCTACGAGCAGTACTTC. Protein: CASSFGGSGYEQYF.

In regard to this clonotype: A clone one base away is much larger, so this may be a read error. V gene TRBV29-1 combines with J gene TRBJ2-2; D perhaps matches TRBD1 (6 bases). Germline-derived CDR1 and CDR2 are SQVTM and ANQGSEA. The CDR3 consists of 13 residues. CDR3 region: CSVFRRGTRELFF. CDR3 nucleotide sequence: TGCAGCGTTTTCCGCAGGGGCACCCGGGAGCTGTTTTTT.

The J gene is TRBJ2-7, the V gene TRBV15, with D possibly matching TRBD1 (5 bases). The CDR3 extends over 14 amino acids. V lost 0 bases and J lost 2, with 8 bases in between. Germline CDR1 LNHNV, CDR2 YYDKDF (reference sequence). As DNA, the CDR3 is TGTGCCACCAGCAGAGATTCAGGGCCCTACGAGCAGTACTTC. Residues: CATSRDSGPYEQYF. Full variable domain (missing parts from reference TRBV15 and TRBJ2-7): DAMVIQNPRYQVTQFGKPVTLSCSQTLNHNVMYWYQQKSSQAPKLLFHYYDKDFNNEADTPDNFQSRRPNTSFCFLDIRSPGLGDTAMYLCATSRDSGPYEQYFGPGTRLTVT.

In this sample, this clonotype turned up a few times. The chain couples TRBV20-1 to TRBJ1-2; unclear D gene. The CDR3 totals 13 residues. The V and J ends lost 0 bases and 0 bases respectively, with 5 bases between them. Germline CDR1 and CDR2: DFQATT and SNEGSKA (reference sequence). DNA for the CDR3: TGCAGTGCTAGAGAGGGAGCTAACTATGGCTACACCTTC. Its protein product is CSAREGANYGYTF.